Presented here are 10 T cell receptor beta chains from one specimen sequenced in a study of cytomegalovirus exposure and HLA in healthy donors. PCR employed 60 Vbeta and 13 Jbeta primers. Sequencing used immunoSEQ multiplex PCR; TCRdb keeps in-frame clones, though not all of them. The data hold 85,000 to 120,000 clones, with 70% to 85% observed a single time. The sequenced sample was PBMCs. Receptors were obtained from a man in his sixties in good health and CMV-seronegative.

A few counts support this clone. The chain uses TRBV30 and TRBJ2-7; D perhaps matches TRBD1 (6 bases). CDR1 is GTSNPN, CDR2 SVGIG, per germline (reference sequence). V shed 1 base and J shed 5 bases, with 15 bases lying between them. The CDR3 extends over 14 amino acids. The CDR3 spells CAWSALQGINEQYF. As DNA, the CDR3 is TGTGCCTGGAGTGCCCTACAGGGTATCAACGAGCAGTACTTC. Full variable domain (outside the CDR3, taken from reference TRBV30 and TRBJ2-7): SQTIHQWPATLVQPVGSPLSLECTVEGTSNPNLYWYRQAAGRGLQLLFYSVGIGQISSEVPQNLSASRPQDRQFILSSKKLLLSDSGFYLCAWSALQGINEQYFGPGTRLTVT.

This chain joins TRBV6-5 and TRBJ1-2; 7 positions match TRBD1. CDR3 length equals 15 residues. Germline CDR1 MNHEY, CDR2 SVGAGI. V lost 2 bases and J lost 8; bases outside the gene matches: 11. CDR3 in amino acids: CASSYLQGGSSGYTF. In DNA, the CDR3 is TGTGCCAGCAGTTACCTTCAGGGGGGCTCGAGCGGCTACACCTTC.

The CDR3 DNA reads TGTGCCAGCAGCTCACTAGACCGGGAGCTGTTTTTT. It codes for CASSSLDRELFF. The chain carries TRBV5-4 and TRBJ2-2; tentative D call: TRBD2 (5 bases). This CDR3 comprises 12 residues. The germline CDR1 and CDR2 sequences are SGHNT and YYREEE (reference sequence). Trimming stripped 3 bases from V and 9 bases from J, with 9 bases between.

The V gene is TRBV10-3, the J gene TRBJ2-3; the match to TRBD1 covers 9 bases. Germline CDR1 reads ENHRY; CDR2 reads SYGVKD. With 6 bases clipped from V and 3 bases from J, the junction kept 7 bases outside the gene matches. The CDR3 is 15 amino acids. The DNA for the CDR3 is TGTGCCATCAGAAACGAACAGGGGGCGACAGATACGCAGTATTTT. Protein sequence: CAIRNEQGATDTQYF.

V usage is TRBV5-1 and J usage is TRBJ1-5; D is perhaps TRBD1 (6 bases). CDR3 length equals 16 residues. The ends were cut back, 0 bases at V and 5 bases at J, with 15 bases in the middle. The germline CDR1 and CDR2 sequences are SGHRS and YFSETQ. CDR3 residues: CASSLGDIGPDQPQHF. The CDR3 DNA reads TGCGCCAGCAGCTTGGGGGACATCGGGCCCGATCAGCCCCAGCATTTT.

The chain uses TRBV5-1 and TRBJ2-1, with D perhaps TRBD2 (5 bases). The CDR3 has 13 residues. CDR1 and CDR2 (germline): SGHRS, YFSETQ. With 2 bases removed from V and 8 bases from J, the gap between germline ends came to 11 bases. Here the CDR3 reads CASSFTGSDEQFF. CDR3 nucleotide sequence: TGCGCCAGCAGCTTCACGGGGAGCGATGAGCAGTTCTTC.

This clone was detected once. This chain uses TRBV7-6 with TRBJ1-4; a weak D match, TRBD1 (5 bases). Looked up from germline, CDR1 is SGHVS and CDR2 is FNYEAQ. The CDR3 runs to 15 residues. Trimming pared 0 bases from V and 7 bases from J, leaving 12 bases between. Written as DNA, the CDR3 is TGTGCCAGCAGCTTAGCGGGGGGGTTCGGTGAAAAACTGTTTTTT. Its protein product is CASSLAGGFGEKLFF.

The chain couples TRBV29-1 to TRBJ1-1; possible D gene TRBD1, 5 bases. Germline lookup yields CDR1 SQVTM and CDR2 ANQGSEA. The CDR3 has 13 residues. V was cut by 5 bases and J by 8 bases, with 18 bases left in between. The CDR3, as DNA: TGCAGCGTTTTGGGGGAGGGAGCCCGGGAAGCTTTCTTT. As protein: CSVLGEGAREAFF.

The chain is built from TRBV19 and TRBJ1-6, with D perhaps TRBD1 (5 bases). From germline, CDR1 is LNHDA and CDR2 SQIVND (reference sequence). The length of the CDR3 is 15 residues. V was trimmed by 6 bases and J by 6 bases, leaving 15 bases between them. DNA of the CDR3: TGTGCCAGTAGGGCAGGGTTTGAAAGTAATTCACCCCTCCACTTT. It specifies CASRAGFESNSPLHF. Combining the CDR3 with reference TRBV19 and TRBJ1-6 gives the whole variable domain DGGITQSPKYLFRKEGQNVTLSCEQNLNHDAMYWYRQDPGQGLRLIYYSQIVNDFQKGDIAEGYSVSREKKESFPLTVTSAQKNPTAFYLCASRAGFESNSPLHFGNGTRLTVT.

The chain uses TRBV13 and TRBJ2-5, with TRBD2 matching over 7 bases. Germline V gives CDR1 PRHDT, CDR2 FYEKMQ (reference sequence). The length of the CDR3 is 15 residues. The V segment lost 2 bases and the J segment 3 bases; nucleotides outside the gene matches: 6. CDR3 in amino acids: CASSLLAEIKETQYF. CDR3 nucleotides: TGTGCCAGCAGCTTACTAGCGGAGATAAAAGAGACCCAGTACTTC.